The rows below give T cell receptor beta chains drawn from one sample of a study of Siglec-9 on CD8 T cells in melanoma. TCRdb keeps only in-frame clones here, not all; method: immunoSEQ multiplex PCR. The table lists more than 30,000 clones, about four fifths of them singletons. The specimen sequenced was Siglec-9- CD8+ T cells sorted from blood. The origin of the receptors is a human donor in good health. Both conserved end residues are part of each CDR3. The D gene is left open where the match is weak. The listing skips clone size in some rows; elsewhere it reads once, few, many or a size class.

j_call clone_size v_call d_call cdr3_nt cdr3_aa
TRBJ2-2 - TRBV6-5 - TGTGCCAGCAGTTACGGAGGGGGGGAGCTGTTTTTT CASSYGGGELFF
TRBJ2-7 - TRBV6-6 TRBD2 TGTGCCAGCAGTTATGAGCGGGAGGTCGACGAGCAGTACTTC CASSYEREVDEQYF
TRBJ2-1 - TRBV9 TRBD1 TGTGCCAGCAGCGATACAGGGGGCTCGAATGAGCAGTTCTTC CASSDTGGSNEQFF
TRBJ1-1 few TRBV6-5 - TGTGCCAGCAGATGGAACACTGAAGCTTTCTTT CASRWNTEAFF
TRBJ2-5 - TRBV5-6 - TGTGCCAGCAGCTTTTGGGTTCTAGGAGAGATCCAAGAGACCCAGTACTTC CASSFWVLGEIQETQYF
TRBJ1-1 once TRBV29-1 - TGCAGCGTTGAGCTAGGGGGGAGAAGGGGAAACACTGAAGCTTTCTTT CSVELGGRRGNTEAFF
TRBJ1-2 once TRBV28 TRBD1 TGTGCCAGCAGTAGCCTGACAGGGGGTAACTATGGCTACACCTTC CASSSLTGGNYGYTF
TRBJ2-5 - TRBV2 - TGTGCCAGCAGCCCTCGAACGGGAGAAATTTGGGAGACCCAGTACTTC CASSPRTGEIWETQYF
TRBJ2-7 - TRBV13 - TGTGCCAGCAGCACAGACAACTCCTACGAGCAGTACTTC CASSTDNSYEQYF
TRBJ1-2 - TRBV11-2 - TGTGCCAGCAGCCCCGCCGGGGGGGGTGGCTACACCTTC CASSPAGGGGYTF
TRBJ1-1 - TRBV7-6 - TGTGCCAGCAGCCAAGGCGGCCACGAAGCTTTCTTT CASSQGGHEAFF
TRBJ1-1 - TRBV6-6 - TGTGCCAGCAGCTACGGCAGGGAGAACACTGAAGCTTTCTTT CASSYGRENTEAFF
TRBJ2-1 - TRBV6-1 TRBD2 TGTGCCAGCAGTGGCTCCACTAGCGGGAGTAGGATGTATGAGCAGTTCTTC CASSGSTSGSRMYEQFF
TRBJ2-7 - TRBV7-8 - TGTGCCAGCAGCCCTCTTTTTGAGCAGTACTTC CASSPLFEQYF
TRBJ1-1 - TRBV5-4 - TGTGCCACCTCGGGGACCTTGAACACTGAAGCTTTCTTT CATSGTLNTEAFF
TRBJ1-6 - TRBV18 - TGTGCCAGCTCACCTGAGGCCCTGGAAAATTCACCCCTCCACTTT CASSPEALENSPLHF
TRBJ1-4 - TRBV28 TRBD1 TGTGCCAGCAGTTTACCAGGGGACAGGGAAAAACTGTTTTTT CASSLPGDREKLFF
TRBJ2-1 - TRBV21-1 - TGTGCCAGCACCAGAGAGGATCTTTCCTACAATGAGCAGTTCTTC CASTREDLSYNEQFF